The sequence of this T cell receptor beta chain was determined in a study of blood T cell repertoires in COVID-19. CDR3 length: 17 residues. Germline CDR1 SQVTM, CDR2 ANQGSEA. V trimming: 6 bases; J trimming: 4 bases; junction bases outside the gene matches: 14. This table comes from immunoSEQ multiplex PCR, and its TCRdb copy is limited to in-frame clones, with some not included. The data hold about 270,000 clones, with approximately 88% observed a single time. The TCR originated in a woman younger than 45 who had recovered from COVID-19. Sequences were obtained from PBMCs or T cells enriched from blood (not recorded which). V usage is TRBV29-1 and J usage is TRBJ2-6; 8 bases line up with TRBD1. The CDR3 here is CSVRGGQGASGANVLTF. The CDR3 bases are TGCAGCGTACGTGGAGGGCAGGGGGCGTCCGGGGCCAACGTCCTGACTTTC.